The 23 T cell receptor beta chains presented below share a single source sample, sequenced in a study of blood T cell repertoires in COVID-19. Produced via immunoSEQ multiplex PCR; TCRdb's table is partial and in-frame only. The sample holds about 260,000 clones, roughly 87% seen once. Sequences were obtained from peripheral blood. The receptors derive from a human donor in a cohort sampled during active COVID-19.

The rearrangement links TRBV27 to TRBJ2-7; 7 bases map to TRBD1. CDR1 is MNHEY and CDR2 is SMNVEV in the germline V gene (reference sequence). There are 19 residues in the CDR3. Losses at the gene ends were 8 bases for V and 0 bases for J; bases not matched to a gene: 22. The CDR3 DNA is TGTGCCAGCTCCTTTACCTGGGCAGGGGGTACCTTTAGCTCCTACGAGCAGTACTTC. Encoded protein: CASSFTWAGGTFSSYEQYF.

This chain joins TRBV5-4 and TRBJ2-7; perhaps TRBD1 as D (6 bases). Germline lookup yields CDR1 SGHNT and CDR2 YYREEE (reference sequence). The CDR3 sequence is 15 residues long. V was pared by 4 bases and J by 0 bases, with 14 bases between. CDR3 sequence: CASSKDSKSSYEQYF. For the CDR3, the DNA is TGTGCCAGCAGCAAGGACAGTAAAAGCTCCTACGAGCAGTACTTC.

The rearrangement uses TRBV27 and TRBJ1-1; a weak D match, TRBD1 (5 bases). The V gene lost 5 bases and the J gene lost 0 bases, with 19 bases spanning the gap. CDR1 and CDR2 from the germline V gene are MNHEY and SMNVEV (reference sequence). CDR3 length: 17 amino acids. Here the CDR3 DNA reads TGTGCCAGCAGTCGAGGGGCTAGCGGAACTCTGAACACTGAAGCTTTCTTT. As protein: CASSRGASGTLNTEAFF.

To note about this clone: Relative to the germline gene, one junction end is altered; a read error may explain this. V is TRBV30 and J is TRBJ2-7; 10 nucleotides match TRBD1. CDR3 length: 13 residues. Germline V CDR1 and CDR2: GTSNPN, SVGIG (reference sequence). The CDR3 sequence: CAWRQGASYEQYF. In DNA, the CDR3 is TGTGCGTGGAGACAGGGGGCATCCTACGAGCAGTACTTC.

The chain joins TRBV3-1 (or the pseudogene TRBV3-2) to TRBJ1-4; D is possibly TRBD1 (5 bases). Per the germline V gene, CDR1 is LGHDT and CDR2 is YNNKEL (reference sequence). The CDR3 runs 17 residues. V was trimmed by 1 base and J by 2 bases, leaving 14 bases between them. CDR3 DNA sequence: TGTGCCAGCAGCCAAGCGAGAAGGGGAGGCACTAATGAAAAACTGTTTTTT. It specifies CASSQARRGGTNEKLFF.

V and J are TRBV6-2 or TRBV6-3 and TRBJ1-5; 7 bases line up with TRBD1. CDR1 is MNHEY and CDR2 is SVGEGT in the germline V gene. The CDR3 is 15 amino acids. With 1 base clipped from V and 4 bases from J, the junction kept 4 bases outside the gene matches. Here the CDR3 DNA reads TGTGCCAGCAGTTACTGGGGACAGCATAATCAGCCCCAGCATTTT. Amino acid sequence: CASSYWGQHNQPQHF.

This clone came up a few times. The V and J genes are TRBV24-1 and TRBJ2-1, with D possibly matching TRBD1 (6 bases). The length of the CDR3 is 15 residues. Germline CDR1 and CDR2: KGHDR and SFDVKD. V was clipped by 3 bases and J by 0 bases, with 8 bases between them. CDR3 coding DNA: TGTGCCACCAGTGATCGGGACATCTCCTACAATGAGCAGTTCTTC. Translated: CATSDRDISYNEQFF.

The table lists this clone with a few counts. The chain carries TRBV7-9 and TRBJ2-7, with D hard to call. Germline CDR1 and CDR2: SEHNR and FQNEAQ (reference sequence). This CDR3 region has 16 residues. Between the trimmed V and J ends, which lost 1 base and 2 bases, there was a span of 15 bases. DNA of the CDR3: TGTGCCAGCAGCTTAGGCTTGGCAGGCAGAACCTACGAGCAGTACTTC. Translating gives CASSLGLAGRTYEQYF.

This clone was found a few times. The chain employs TRBV7-9 and TRBJ2-7, with 7 bases that match TRBD1. The CDR3 extends over 14 amino acids. CDR1 is SEHNR and CDR2 is FQNEAQ in the germline V gene (reference sequence). V shed 5 bases, J shed 3 bases, and the junction held 7 bases outside the gene matches. The chain's CDR3 is CASSHGTADYEQYF. The CDR3 DNA sequence: TGTGCCAGCAGCCACGGGACAGCCGACTACGAGCAGTACTTC.

The gene calls are TRBV18 and TRBJ1-2; 8 positions agree with TRBD1. The CDR3 length is 16 residues. Germline-derived CDR1 and CDR2 are KGHSH and LQKENI. V dropped 1 base and J dropped 5; count of bases not matched to a gene: 9. CDR3 in amino acids: CASSPRQDQGAYGYTF. Here the CDR3 DNA reads TGTGCCAGCTCACCACGGCAAGATCAGGGGGCGTATGGCTACACCTTC.

The chain joins TRBV9 to TRBJ2-1, with a possible D match to TRBD1 (5 bases). Trimming left V 0 bases short and J 4 bases short, with 8 bases between. CDR1 and CDR2 (germline): SGDLS, YYNGEE. The CDR3 contains 14 residues. The CDR3 spells CASSVETGYNEQFF. CDR3 coding DNA: TGTGCCAGCAGCGTAGAAACAGGTTACAATGAGCAGTTCTTC.

The rearrangement links TRBV6-2 or TRBV6-3 to TRBJ2-7; D possibly corresponds to TRBD1 (6 bases). This CDR3 comprises 13 residues. The V and J ends lost 5 bases and 7 bases respectively, with 15 bases between them. CDR1 is MNHEY and CDR2 is SVGEGT in the germline V gene. The CDR3 reads CASSLQGLREQYF. The DNA of the CDR3 is TGTGCCAGCAGTCTACAGGGTTTGCGGGAGCAGTACTTC.

The chain employs TRBV7-9 and TRBJ2-7, with D possibly TRBD2 on 6 matching bases. V was trimmed by 5 bases and J by 4 bases, leaving 21 bases between them. Germline V gives CDR1 SEHNR, CDR2 FQNEAQ (reference sequence). The CDR3 extends over 16 amino acids. This chain's CDR3 is CASSPGRRGQAYEQYF. DNA of the CDR3: TGTGCCAGCAGCCCTGGACGGCGGGGCCAGGCGTACGAGCAGTACTTC.

Only one count was recorded for this clone. The V gene is TRBV7-6, the J gene TRBJ1-4, with a tentative D call TRBD1 (5 bases). The germline V gene encodes CDR1 SGHVS and CDR2 FNYEAQ. V lost 0 bases, J lost 0 bases, and 11 bases lay in between. This CDR3 has 17 amino acids. CDR3 sequence reads: CASSLAPVGATNEKLFF. CDR3 bases: TGTGCCAGCAGCTTAGCCCCCGTAGGGGCAACTAATGAAAAACTGTTTTTT.

Remarks on this clone: Other DNA sequences in the same sample also yield this CDR3. This chain connects TRBV28 to TRBJ2-3; 12 bases are shared with TRBD2. The CDR3 runs 15 residues. Per germline, CDR1 MDHEN and CDR2 SYDVKM. V was clipped by 4 bases and J by 3 bases; unmatched bases: 2. CDR3 nucleotide sequence: TGTGCCAGCAGTTCCCTAGCGGGAGGGACAGATACGCAGTATTTT. It yields the protein CASSSLAGGTDTQYF. The variable domain in full, completed from reference TRBV28 and TRBJ2-3, reads DVKVTQSSRYLVKRTGEKVFLECVQDMDHENMFWYRQDPGLGLRLIYFSYDVKMKEKGDIPEGYSVSREKKERFSLILESASTNQTSMYLCASSSLAGGTDTQYFGPGTRLTVL.

As for this clone: Other DNA sequences in the sample encode the same CDR3. The genes are TRBV28 and TRBJ2-5; D is ambiguous. The CDR3 has 11 residues. V shed 3 bases and J shed 5 bases, with 4 bases lying between them. CDR1 and CDR2 (germline): MDHEN, SYDVKM. CDR3 region: CASSFRETQYF. CDR3 in DNA: TGTGCCAGCAGTTTCCGGGAGACCCAGTACTTC. Full variable domain (outside the CDR3, taken from reference TRBV28 and TRBJ2-5): DVKVTQSSRYLVKRTGEKVFLECVQDMDHENMFWYRQDPGLGLRLIYFSYDVKMKEKGDIPEGYSVSREKKERFSLILESASTNQTSMYLCASSFRETQYFGPGTRLLVL.

The rearrangement links TRBV6-6 to TRBJ2-7, with D maybe TRBD1 (5 bases). The V gene lost 8 bases and the J gene lost 6 bases, with 11 bases spanning the gap. Germline lookup yields CDR1 MNHNY and CDR2 SVGAGI (reference sequence). The CDR3 runs to 11 residues. CDR3 DNA: TGTGCCAGCTCAGGGAACGTCGAGCAGTACTTC. Amino acid sequence: CASSGNVEQYF.

V usage is TRBV25-1 and J usage is TRBJ2-7; no definite D call. Trimming pared 3 bases from V and 7 bases from J, leaving 10 bases between. Per germline, CDR1 MGHDK and CDR2 SYGVNS. CDR3 size: 12 residues. CDR3 region: CASSDTVGEQYF. CDR3 nucleotides: TGTGCCAGCAGTGATACCGTCGGGGAGCAGTACTTC.

The chain combines TRBV20-1 with TRBJ2-7; D remains unclear. Trimming took 0 bases from V and 7 from J, leaving 7 bases between them. Germline V CDR1 and CDR2: DFQATT, SNEGSKA (reference sequence). The CDR3 spans 11 residues. CDR3 sequence reads: CSARDPREQYF. The CDR3 DNA is TGCAGTGCTAGAGACCCGCGGGAGCAGTACTTC.

This chain links TRBV14 with TRBJ2-2, with 8 bases fitting TRBD2. The V gene end was trimmed by 7 bases and the J gene end by 5 bases; junction bases not matched to a gene: 6. The CDR3 sequence is 14 residues long. Germline V CDR1 and CDR2: SGHDN, FVKESK. The CDR3 coding sequence is TGTGCCAGCACCAACCCGGGGGGGACCGGGGAGCTGTTTTTT. Translated, it gives CASTNPGGTGELFF. Filled out from reference TRBV14 and TRBJ2-2, the complete variable domain reads EAGVTQFPSHSVIEKGQTVTLRCDPISGHDNLYWYRRVMGKEIKFLLHFVKESKQDESGMPNNRFLAERTGGTYSTLKVQPAELEDSGVYFCASTNPGGTGELFFGEGSRLTVL.

The chain recombines TRBV3-1 (or the pseudogene TRBV3-2) with TRBJ1-6, with D possibly matching TRBD1 (6 bases). The CDR3 runs 15 residues. V was clipped by 5 bases and J by 4 bases, with 12 bases between them. From germline, CDR1 is LGHDT and CDR2 YNNKEL (reference sequence). CDR3 sequence reads: CASSAPGQYNSPLHF. In nucleotides, the CDR3 is TGTGCCAGCAGCGCACCGGGACAATATAATTCACCCCTCCACTTT.

V and J are TRBV24-1 and TRBJ2-6; D possibly corresponds to TRBD1 (7 bases). This CDR3 is built from 18 residues. Deletions cut 4 bases from V and 0 bases from J, with 15 bases between. Germline V gives CDR1 KGHDR, CDR2 SFDVKD. The CDR3 is CATSDPQGGLSGANVLTF. The CDR3 DNA follows: TGTGCCACCAGTGACCCCCAGGGGGGCCTCTCTGGGGCCAACGTCCTGACTTTC.

V is TRBV19 and J is TRBJ1-5, with 8 bases matching TRBD1. With 3 bases clipped from V and 6 bases from J, the junction kept 4 bases outside the gene matches. Looked up from germline, CDR1 is LNHDA and CDR2 is SQIVND (reference sequence). The CDR3 consists of 14 residues. CDR3 protein: CASSIGQGLQPQHF. The DNA for the CDR3 is TGTGCCAGTAGTATCGGACAGGGCCTTCAGCCCCAGCATTTT.